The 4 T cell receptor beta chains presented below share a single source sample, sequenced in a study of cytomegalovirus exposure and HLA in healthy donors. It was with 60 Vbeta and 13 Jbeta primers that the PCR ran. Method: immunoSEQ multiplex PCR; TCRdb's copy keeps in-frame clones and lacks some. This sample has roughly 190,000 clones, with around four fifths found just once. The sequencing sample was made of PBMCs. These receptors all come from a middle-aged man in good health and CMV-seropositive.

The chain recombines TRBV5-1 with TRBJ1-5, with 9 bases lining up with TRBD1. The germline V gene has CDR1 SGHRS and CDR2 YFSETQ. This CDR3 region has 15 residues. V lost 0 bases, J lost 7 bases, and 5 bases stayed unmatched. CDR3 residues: CASSLEGQGGQPQHF. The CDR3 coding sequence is TGCGCCAGCAGCTTGGAGGGACAGGGCGGGCAGCCCCAGCATTTT.

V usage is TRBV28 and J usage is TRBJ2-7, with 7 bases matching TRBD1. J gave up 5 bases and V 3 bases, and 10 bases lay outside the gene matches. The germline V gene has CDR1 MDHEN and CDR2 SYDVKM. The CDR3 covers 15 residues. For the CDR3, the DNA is TGTGCCAGCAGTTTTCCTAGAACAGGGGTGAACGAGCAGTACTTC. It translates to CASSFPRTGVNEQYF.

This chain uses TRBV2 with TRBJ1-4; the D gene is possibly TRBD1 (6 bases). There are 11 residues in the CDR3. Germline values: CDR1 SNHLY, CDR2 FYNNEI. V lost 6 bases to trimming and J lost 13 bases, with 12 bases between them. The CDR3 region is CASSIGGGLFF. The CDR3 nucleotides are TGTGCCAGCAGCATAGGGGGTGGACTGTTTTTT.

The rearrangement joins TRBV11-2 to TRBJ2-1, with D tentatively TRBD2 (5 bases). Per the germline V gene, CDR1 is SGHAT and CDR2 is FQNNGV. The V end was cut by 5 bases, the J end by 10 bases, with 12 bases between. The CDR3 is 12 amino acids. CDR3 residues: CASSEEGGEQFF. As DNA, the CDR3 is TGTGCCAGCAGCGAAGAGGGCGGCGAGCAGTTCTTC.